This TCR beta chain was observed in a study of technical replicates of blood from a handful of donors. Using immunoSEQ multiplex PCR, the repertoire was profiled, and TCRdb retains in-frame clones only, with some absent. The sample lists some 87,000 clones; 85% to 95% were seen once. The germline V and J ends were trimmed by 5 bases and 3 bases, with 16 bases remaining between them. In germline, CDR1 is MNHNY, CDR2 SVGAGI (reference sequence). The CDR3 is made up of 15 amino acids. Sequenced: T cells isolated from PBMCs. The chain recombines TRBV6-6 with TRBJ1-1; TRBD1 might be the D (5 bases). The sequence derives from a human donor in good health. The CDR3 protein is CASSTDNFRDTEAFF. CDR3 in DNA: TGTGCCAGCAGTACAGACAATTTCAGGGACACTGAAGCTTTCTTT.